Given below is one TCR beta chain in context. The data stem from a study of blood T cell repertoires in COVID-19. Looking at the study overall: Whether acute or convalescent, the COVID-19 samples came from the United States, Italy and Spain. In each case, the material was cDNA or gDNA derived from T cells, B-cell-depleted T cells, or PBMCs.

The CDR3 loop spans 15 amino acids. CDR1 and CDR2 (germline): GTSNPN, SVGIG (reference sequence). The trim removed 5 bases at V and 5 bases at J, leaving 12 bases unmatched. Under the authors' procedure: By means of reference gene primer amplification, nucleated cell counts were estimated. The repertoire was sequenced with immunoSEQ multiplex PCR; TCRdb's copy has only in-frame clones and lacks some. From that table come the V and J calls and clone size; the DNA was used to work out D and trimming. Here the sample spans a few hundred thousand clones, 80% to 85% being singletons. The gene calls are TRBV30 and TRBJ2-3, with TRBD1 matching over 8 bases. The clonotype was recovered from a woman under 40 who had recovered from COVID-19. Specimen: peripheral blood. The CDR3 DNA sequence: TGTGCCTGGGTACTTACAGGGGGTGTTGAAGATACGCAGTATTTT. Protein sequence: CAWVLTGGVEDTQYF.